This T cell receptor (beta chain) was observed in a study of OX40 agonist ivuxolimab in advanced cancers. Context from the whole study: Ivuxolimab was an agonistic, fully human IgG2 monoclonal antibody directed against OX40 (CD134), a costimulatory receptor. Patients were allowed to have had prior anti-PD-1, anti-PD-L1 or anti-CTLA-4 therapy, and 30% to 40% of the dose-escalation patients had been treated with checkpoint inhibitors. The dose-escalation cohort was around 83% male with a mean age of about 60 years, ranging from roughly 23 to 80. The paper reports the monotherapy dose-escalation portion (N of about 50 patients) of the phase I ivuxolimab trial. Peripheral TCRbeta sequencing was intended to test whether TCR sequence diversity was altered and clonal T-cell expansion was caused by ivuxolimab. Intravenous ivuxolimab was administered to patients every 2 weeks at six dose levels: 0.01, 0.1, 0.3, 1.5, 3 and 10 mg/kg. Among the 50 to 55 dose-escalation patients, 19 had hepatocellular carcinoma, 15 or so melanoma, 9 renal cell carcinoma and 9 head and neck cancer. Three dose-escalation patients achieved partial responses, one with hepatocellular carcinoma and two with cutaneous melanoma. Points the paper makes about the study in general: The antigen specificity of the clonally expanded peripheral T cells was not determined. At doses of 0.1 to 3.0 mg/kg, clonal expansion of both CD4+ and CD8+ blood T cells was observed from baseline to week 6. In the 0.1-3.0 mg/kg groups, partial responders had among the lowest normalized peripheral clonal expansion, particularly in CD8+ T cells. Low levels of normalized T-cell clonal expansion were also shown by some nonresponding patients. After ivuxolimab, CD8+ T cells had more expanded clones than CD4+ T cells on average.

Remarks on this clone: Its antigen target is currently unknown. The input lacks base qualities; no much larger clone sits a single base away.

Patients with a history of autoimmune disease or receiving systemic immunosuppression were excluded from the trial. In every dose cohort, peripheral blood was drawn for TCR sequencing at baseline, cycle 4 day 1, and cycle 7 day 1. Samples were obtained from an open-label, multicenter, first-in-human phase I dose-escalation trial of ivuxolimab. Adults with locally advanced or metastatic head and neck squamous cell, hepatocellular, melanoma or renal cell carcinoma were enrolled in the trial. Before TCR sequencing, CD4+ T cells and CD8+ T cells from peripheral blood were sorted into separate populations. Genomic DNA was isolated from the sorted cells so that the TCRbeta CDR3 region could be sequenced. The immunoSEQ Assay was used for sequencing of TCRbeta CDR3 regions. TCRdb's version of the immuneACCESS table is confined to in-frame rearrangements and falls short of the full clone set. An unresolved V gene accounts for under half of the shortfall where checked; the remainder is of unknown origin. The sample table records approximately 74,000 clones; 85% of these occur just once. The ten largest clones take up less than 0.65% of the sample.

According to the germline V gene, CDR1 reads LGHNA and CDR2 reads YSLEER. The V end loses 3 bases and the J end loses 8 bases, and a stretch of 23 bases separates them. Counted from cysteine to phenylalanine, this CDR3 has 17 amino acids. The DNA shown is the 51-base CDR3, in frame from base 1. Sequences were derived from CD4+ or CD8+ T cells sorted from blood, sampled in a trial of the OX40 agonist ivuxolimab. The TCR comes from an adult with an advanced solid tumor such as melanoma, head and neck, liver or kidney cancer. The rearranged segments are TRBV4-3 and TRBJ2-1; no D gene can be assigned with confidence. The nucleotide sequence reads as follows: TGCGCCAGCAGCCACCAAGAACGAGCTAGTGGAACCCATGAGCAGTTCTTC. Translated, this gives CASSHQERASGTHEQFF.